The 27 T cell receptor beta chains below all came from one sample that was sequenced in a study of cytomegalovirus exposure and HLA in healthy donors. Assay: immunoSEQ multiplex PCR; the TCRdb copy retains only in-frame clones and omits some. The table shows roughly 200,000 clones, with about 81% occurring only once. The sample comprised PBMCs. Receptors originate from a woman aged 30 to 39 in good health and CMV-seronegative.

This clone appeared once. This chain uses TRBV5-6 with TRBJ2-1, with 9 bases fitting TRBD1. CDR1 SGHDT and CDR2 YYEEEE come from the germline V gene. This CDR3 contains 17 residues. V shed 2 bases and J 7 bases; nucleotides not matched to a gene: 13. CDR3 nucleotides: TGTGCCAGCAGCTTCGGTCCCGGCGGGACAGGGAATAATGAGCAGTTCTTC. Translation gives CASSFGPGGTGNNEQFF. The full variable domain, in which reference TRBV5-6 and TRBJ2-1 provide the parts outside the CDR3, is DAGVTQSPTHLIKTRGQQVTLRCSPKSGHDTVSWYQQALGQGPQFIFQYYEEEERQRGNFPDRFSGHQFPNYSSELNVNALLLGDSALYLCASSFGPGGTGNNEQFFGPGTRLTVL.

This clone has only a few counts. The gene calls are TRBV9 and TRBJ2-1; tentative D call: TRBD2 (5 bases). CDR3 size: 15 residues. V was pared by 0 bases and J by 8 bases, with 15 bases between. The germline gives CDR1 SGDLS, CDR2 YYNGEE. This CDR3 reads CASSVEVGRRDEQFF. DNA of the CDR3: TGTGCCAGCAGCGTAGAGGTCGGACGGCGGGATGAGCAGTTCTTC.

This chain joins TRBV28 and TRBJ2-7; 10 nucleotides agree with TRBD1. With V trimmed by 4 bases and J by 5 bases, 8 bases remained unmatched. The length of the CDR3 is 15 residues. CDR1 and CDR2 from the germline V gene are MDHEN and SYDVKM. The CDR3 spells CASSSQGQGKDEQYF. The DNA for the CDR3 is TGTGCCAGCAGTTCTCAGGGACAGGGGAAAGACGAGCAGTACTTC.

This clone came up a few times. The CDR3 sequence: CASSVGTVDNSPLHF. As DNA, the CDR3 is TGTGCCAGCAGCGTAGGAACGGTGGATAATTCACCCCTCCACTTT. The rearrangement joins TRBV9 to TRBJ1-6; D is ambiguous. This CDR3 has 15 residues. V lost 0 bases, J lost 5 bases, and 9 bases lay in between. CDR1 and CDR2 (germline): SGDLS, YYNGEE. The complete variable domain, with remaining parts taken from reference TRBV9 and TRBJ1-6, reads DSGVTQTPKHLITATGQRVTLRCSPRSGDLSVYWYQQSLDQGLQFLIQYYNGEERAKGNILERFSAQQFPDLHSELNLSSLELGDSALYFCASSVGTVDNSPLHFGNGTRLTVT.

V usage is TRBV6-5 and J usage is TRBJ1-4, with TRBD1 matching over 7 bases. CDR3 size: 15 residues. V was pared by 0 bases and J by 8 bases, with 6 bases of the junction left unmatched. Per germline, CDR1 MNHEY and CDR2 SVGAGI. CDR3 protein: CASSYSGQVGEKLFF. The DNA for the CDR3 is TGTGCCAGCAGTTACTCTGGACAGGTTGGGGAAAAACTGTTTTTT.

The rearrangement links TRBV19 to TRBJ1-5; possible D gene TRBD1, 5 bases. Trimming shortened V by 6 bases and J by 1 base, and 13 bases separated the two germline ends. This CDR3 is 15 amino acids long. CDR1 is LNHDA, CDR2 SQIVND, per germline (reference sequence). As DNA, the CDR3 is TGTGCCAGTAGCCCGCCGGGGGTAAGCAATCAGCCCCAGCATTTT. Residues: CASSPPGVSNQPQHF. The variable domain in full, completed from reference TRBV19 and TRBJ1-5, reads DGGITQSPKYLFRKEGQNVTLSCEQNLNHDAMYWYRQDPGQGLRLIYYSQIVNDFQKGDIAEGYSVSREKKESFPLTVTSAQKNPTAFYLCASSPPGVSNQPQHFGDGTRLSIL.

V usage is TRBV6-6 and J usage is TRBJ2-7; tentatively, D is TRBD1 (6 bases). Deletions cut 5 bases from V and 3 bases from J, with 8 bases between. CDR1 MNHNY and CDR2 SVGAGI come from the germline V gene (reference sequence). There are 12 residues in the CDR3. DNA for the CDR3: TGTGCCAGCAGTACAGGGAACTACGAGCAGTACTTC. Amino acids: CASSTGNYEQYF.

This clone was counted a few times. This sequence joins TRBV6-5 and TRBJ1-2; D unresolved. Trimming removed 4 bases from V and 0 bases from J, with 15 bases in between. Germline lookup yields CDR1 MNHEY and CDR2 SVGAGI. The CDR3 has 16 amino acids. In DNA, the CDR3 is TGTGCCAGCAGTTGGACTTGGGGAGGTTCTAACTATGGCTACACCTTC. Translating it yields CASSWTWGGSNYGYTF.

The gene calls are TRBV7-2 and TRBJ2-7; tentative D call: TRBD2 (5 bases). V shed 3 bases and J shed 2 bases, with 14 bases lying between them. Germline CDR1 is SGHTA and CDR2 is FQGNSA. The CDR3 consists of 15 residues. DNA for the CDR3: TGTGCCAGCAGCTTTCGGACTGAAAAAACCTACGAGCAGTACTTC. It translates to CASSFRTEKTYEQYF.

The rearrangement links TRBV7-9 to TRBJ2-7; 8 positions match TRBD1. There are 16 residues in the CDR3. The V gene's germline CDR1 is SEHNR and CDR2 FQNEAQ (reference sequence). Germline trimming cut 5 bases from V and 3 bases from J; bases unmatched to any gene: 12. The CDR3 loop reads CASSTSLGTGYYEQYF. In DNA, the CDR3 is TGTGCCAGCAGCACGTCGTTGGGGACAGGCTACTACGAGCAGTACTTC.

This chain uses TRBV2 with TRBJ2-3, with 11 bases fitting TRBD2. Germline trimming cut 7 bases from V and 5 bases from J; bases unmatched to any gene: 11. From germline, CDR1 is SNHLY and CDR2 FYNNEI. The CDR3 is 16 residues long. The CDR3 is CASTPDLAGGRDTQYF. The DNA of the CDR3 is TGTGCCAGCACCCCCGACTTAGCGGGGGGGCGAGATACGCAGTATTTT.

The chain carries TRBV5-1 and TRBJ2-5; 10 bases map to TRBD2. The CDR3 sequence is 17 residues long. Germline CDR1 reads SGHRS; CDR2 reads YFSETQ. J lost 5 bases, V lost 0 bases, and 10 bases had no gene match. CDR3 sequence: CASSLGSSSGGGETQYF. As DNA, the CDR3 is TGCGCCAGCAGCTTGGGGTCCTCTAGCGGGGGCGGGGAGACCCAGTACTTC.

This chain uses TRBV28 with TRBJ1-1, with TRBD1 matching 8 bases. Germline trimming cut 6 bases from V and 1 base from J; bases unmatched to any gene: 4. The germline V gene encodes CDR1 MDHEN and CDR2 SYDVKM. CDR3 length: 14 residues. CDR3 residues: CASRDRGGNTEAFF. The CDR3 DNA is TGTGCCAGCAGAGACAGGGGCGGGAACACTGAAGCTTTCTTT.

This chain joins TRBV6-1 and TRBJ2-7, with D unclear. Looked up from germline, CDR1 is MNHNS and CDR2 is SASEGT. Deletions cut 8 bases from V and 3 bases from J, with 11 bases between. The CDR3 consists of 12 residues. The CDR3 reads CASANRFYEQYF. The CDR3 region has the DNA TGTGCCAGCGCTAACAGATTCTACGAGCAGTACTTC.

V is TRBV6-5 and J is TRBJ2-1; maybe TRBD2 (5 bases). V was trimmed by 6 bases and J by 6 bases, leaving 12 bases between them. This CDR3 is 13 amino acids long. Germline loops: CDR1 MNHEY, CDR2 SVGAGI. CDR3 sequence reads: CASSRGPFNEQFF. DNA of the CDR3: TGTGCCAGCAGCCGAGGGCCTTTCAATGAGCAGTTCTTC.

This clone was recorded a few times. This chain joins TRBV7-9 and TRBJ1-1; the match to TRBD1 covers 10 bases. CDR1 and CDR2 from the germline V gene are SEHNR and FQNEAQ (reference sequence). V trimming: 5 bases; J trimming: 11 bases; junction bases outside the gene matches: 5. The CDR3 is 12 amino acids. The CDR3 loop is CASSPDRGTAFF. The CDR3 nucleotides are TGTGCCAGCAGCCCGGACAGGGGGACGGCTTTCTTT.

The chain has TRBV7-2 and TRBJ1-2; maybe TRBD1 (5 bases). V was shortened by 5 bases and J by 4 bases, with 8 bases between the two germline ends. Germline CDR1 SGHTA, CDR2 FQGNSA. The CDR3 extends over 12 amino acids. CDR3 residues: CASSPDSYGYTF. The CDR3 nucleotides are TGTGCCAGCAGCCCCGACAGCTATGGCTACACCTTC.

The rearrangement uses TRBV9 and TRBJ1-1; 7 bases fit TRBD1. Trimming took 2 bases from V and 4 from J; bases not matched to a gene: 8. This CDR3 has 15 residues. Germline V gene data show CDR1 as SGDLS and CDR2 as YYNGEE. CDR3 region: CASSVTDRVGTEAFF. CDR3 DNA sequence: TGTGCCAGCAGCGTTACAGACAGGGTAGGCACTGAAGCTTTCTTT.

The genes are TRBV10-2 and TRBJ2-2; D gene ambiguous. The CDR3 is 13 residues long. The V gene's germline CDR1 is WSHSY and CDR2 SAAADI. The V gene lost 3 bases and the J gene lost 7 bases, with 9 bases spanning the gap. The CDR3 is CASSDPQVGELFF. The CDR3, as DNA: TGCGCCAGCAGTGACCCTCAGGTCGGGGAGCTGTTTTTT.

This chain joins TRBV27 and TRBJ1-1; 7 positions match TRBD1. J lost 3 bases, V lost 6 bases, and 4 bases had no gene match. The germline V gene has CDR1 MNHEY and CDR2 SMNVEV (reference sequence). The CDR3 loop spans 13 amino acids. The CDR3 nucleotides read TGTGCCAGCAGACGACAGGGTTACACTGAAGCTTTCTTT. Its translation is CASRRQGYTEAFF.

This clone was observed a handful of times. The V gene is TRBV4-2, the J gene TRBJ2-1, with TRBD1 identical over 9 bases. CDR3 length: 15 residues. The V segment lost 1 base and the J segment 9 bases; nucleotides outside the gene matches: 7. Per germline, CDR1 LGHNA and CDR2 YNFKEQ. For the CDR3, the DNA is TGTGCCAGCAGCCAAGGACAGGGGGGTCTCATTGAGCAGTTCTTC. This codes for CASSQGQGGLIEQFF.

This sequence joins TRBV18 and TRBJ1-1; D gene uncertain. Germline-derived CDR1 and CDR2 are KGHSH and LQKENI. The CDR3 length is 14 residues. With 2 bases removed from V and 4 bases from J, the gap between germline ends came to 11 bases. The CDR3 protein is CASSPGGVGTEAFF. The CDR3, as DNA: TGTGCCAGCTCACCAGGCGGGGTCGGCACTGAAGCTTTCTTT.

The gene calls are TRBV30 and TRBJ1-1; D is unresolved. V lost 3 bases to trimming and J lost 4 bases, with 15 bases between them. Looked up from germline, CDR1 is GTSNPN and CDR2 is SVGIG (reference sequence). This CDR3 comprises 14 residues. In nucleotides, the CDR3 is TGTGCCTGGAGCCCCCCGGGGAGGAGCACTGAAGCTTTCTTT. Encoded protein: CAWSPPGRSTEAFF.

Concerning this clone: The same CDR3 is also encoded by other DNA sequences in this sample. The rearrangement joins TRBV4-1 to TRBJ2-2, with unresolved D. Germline V gene data show CDR1 as MGHRA and CDR2 as YSYEKL. This CDR3 spans 13 amino acids. The V end lost 3 bases, the J end lost 2 bases, and 4 bases lay between the germline ends. CDR3 in amino acids: CASSHSNTGELFF. In DNA, the CDR3 is TGCGCCAGCAGCCACTCCAACACCGGGGAGCTGTTTTTT.

This chain connects TRBV9 to TRBJ2-3; TRBD2 aligns across 15 bases. Germline trimming cut 3 bases from V and 4 bases from J; bases unmatched to any gene: 3. Germline loops: CDR1 SGDLS, CDR2 YYNGEE. The CDR3 runs 16 residues. The CDR3 sequence: CASSEGTSGRPDTQYF. CDR3 coding DNA: TGTGCCAGCAGCGAGGGGACTAGCGGGAGGCCAGATACGCAGTATTTT. Together with reference TRBV9 and TRBJ2-3, the CDR3 gives the full variable domain: DSGVTQTPKHLITATGQRVTLRCSPRSGDLSVYWYQQSLDQGLQFLIQYYNGEERAKGNILERFSAQQFPDLHSELNLSSLELGDSALYFCASSEGTSGRPDTQYFGPGTRLTVL.

This chain uses TRBV6-1 with TRBJ2-3, with 10 bases fitting TRBD2. This CDR3 region has 13 residues. The germline CDR1 and CDR2 sequences are MNHNS and SASEGT. Unmatched junction bases numbered 4, after V lost 11 bases and J lost 2 bases. The CDR3 coding sequence is TGTGCCGGCCTAGCGGGGGACACAGATACGCAGTATTTT. This translates into CAGLAGDTDTQYF.

The V call is TRBV19, the J call TRBJ1-2; a possible D gene is TRBD1 (6 bases). Germline-derived CDR1 and CDR2 are LNHDA and SQIVND (reference sequence). Trimming stripped 7 bases from V and 0 bases from J, with 12 bases between. CDR3 length: 14 amino acids. Here the CDR3 DNA reads TGTGCCAGTACCCAGTCAGGGGCTAACTATGGCTACACCTTC. Translating it yields CASTQSGANYGYTF.